This T cell receptor (beta chain) is from a study of vaccination effects on CD4 cells after COVID-19. Study-wide background: Participants completed two doses of the BNT162b2 or mRNA-1273 vaccine. Study-level results: Substantial clonal contraction characterized both infection- and vaccine-induced clones late after vaccination.

The repertoire was sequenced with immunoSEQ multiplex PCR; TCRdb's copy has only in-frame clones and lacks some. The sample includes about 46,000 clones, approximately 74% of them seen just once. In its sample, this clone was seen once. Its antigen is still unknown. Germline V gene data show CDR1 as SGDLS and CDR2 as YYNGEE. With V trimmed by 0 bases and J by 5 bases, 7 bases remained unmatched. CDR3 size: 15 residues. Between days 9 and 10 of culture, CD4+ T cells were separated out. The chain carries TRBV9 and TRBJ2-5; the match to TRBD2 covers 7 bases. The receptor was isolated from a human donor who had a prior SARS-CoV-2 infection. The specimen comprised CD4+ T cells from PBMCs cultured without peptide, sampled before COVID-19 vaccination. The CDR3 DNA is TGTGCCAGCAGCGTAGGACGGGGGGAAGGGGAGACCCAGTACTTC. It yields the protein CASSVGRGEGETQYF.